This T cell receptor beta chain was observed in a study of blood T cell repertoires in COVID-19. Study-wide background: Material from acute and convalescent COVID-19 was sourced from the United States, Italy and Spain. T cells, B-cell-depleted T cells, or PBMCs provided the cDNA or gDNA that served as material.

V lost 2 bases, J lost 0 bases, and 8 bases lay in between. Germline V CDR1 and CDR2: MNHNS, SASEGT. This CDR3 region has 15 residues. Authors' methods: Reference gene primer amplification gave estimated nucleated cell counts. Assay used: immunoSEQ multiplex PCR; TCRdb lists only in-frame clones, some missing. D and trimming were read from the DNA, whereas the V and J calls and clone size are those reported in that table. The profile covers some 110,000 clones, with 82% appearing a single time and about 4.8% taken by the ten largest. The material sequenced was peripheral blood. The V call is TRBV6-1, the J call TRBJ1-5, with no clear D. This clonotype was sampled from a man aged 55 to 70 with acute or convalescent COVID-19. The CDR3 region is CASSENRYSNQPQHF. The CDR3 DNA reads TGTGCCAGCAGTGAAAATCGTTATAGCAATCAGCCCCAGCATTTT.